This is a list of T cell receptor beta chains from one sample in a study of blood T cell repertoires in COVID-19. This table comes from immunoSEQ multiplex PCR, and its TCRdb copy is limited to in-frame clones, with some not included. The sample has 14,000 or so clones, approximately 84% seen once; the top ten hold roughly 9.7%. Sequenced input: peripheral blood. The source is a human donor in a cohort sampled during active COVID-19. CDR3s include the opening cysteine and the closing phenylalanine or tryptophan. A D gene is named only where the DNA matches it firmly. Clone size, where shown, is once, few, many, or a class for clones that have expanded.

d_call	v_call	j_call	clone_size	cdr3_aa	cdr3_nt
TRBD1	TRBV27	TRBJ2-1	-	CASRKDRYNEQFF	TGTGCCAGCAGGAAGGACAGGTACAATGAGCAGTTCTTC
-	TRBV5-1	TRBJ1-1	-	CASSEGQNTEAFF	TGCGCCAGCAGCGAGGGACAGAACACTGAAGCTTTCTTT
-	TRBV20-1	TRBJ2-3	-	CSSVSTDTQYF	TGCAGTTCCGTAAGCACAGATACGCAGTATTTT
TRBD2	TRBV11-2	TRBJ2-3	-	CASSPRTSGRTDTQYF	TGTGCCAGCAGCCCCCGGACTAGCGGGAGGACAGATACGCAGTATTTT
TRBD1	TRBV28	TRBJ2-7	-	CATSGTATYEQYF	TGTGCCACCTCCGGGACAGCGACCTACGAGCAGTACTTC
TRBD2	TRBV5-1	TRBJ2-7	-	CASSRARTRGTSGTYEQYF	TGCGCCAGCAGCCGAGCGCGAACAAGGGGGACTAGCGGGACTTACGAGCAGTACTTC
TRBD1	TRBV19	TRBJ1-5	-	CASSTRQGVGDQPQHF	TGTGCCAGTAGTACCAGACAGGGGGTGGGGGATCAGCCCCAGCATTTT
-	TRBV6-1	TRBJ2-3	-	CASSEQVHTDTQYF	TGTGCCAGCAGTGAACAGGTCCACACAGATACGCAGTATTTT
-	TRBV19	TRBJ2-1	-	CASSIGDIYNEQFF	TGTGCCAGTAGTATTGGGGACATCTACAATGAGCAGTTCTTC
-	TRBV3-1/TRBV3-2	TRBJ2-5	-	CASSQVSRRGLSSTQYF	TGTGCCAGCAGCCAAGTGTCCAGGAGGGGCCTTTCGTCAACCCAGTACTTC
TRBD2	TRBV3-1/TRBV3-2	TRBJ2-1	medium-sized	CASSQAGTSGRVSNEQFF	TGTGCCAGCAGCCAGGCTGGGACTAGCGGGAGGGTAAGCAATGAGCAGTTCTTC
TRBD2	TRBV7-2	TRBJ2-1	-	CASSLGTSTGYEQFF	TGTGCCAGCAGCTTAGGGACTAGCACCGGGTATGAGCAGTTCTTC
TRBD1	TRBV9	TRBJ1-4	-	CASSVDEGGLANEKLFF	TGTGCCAGCAGCGTAGATGAAGGGGGCTTAGCTAATGAAAAACTGTTTTTT
-	TRBV24-1	TRBJ1-1	-	CATSDFTGEAFF	TGTGCCACCAGTGATTTCACAGGGGAAGCTTTCTTT
-	TRBV5-1	TRBJ2-1	-	CASSLTGNDYNEQFF	TGCGCCAGCAGCTTGACAGGGAACGACTACAATGAGCAGTTCTTC
TRBD2	TRBV7-8	TRBJ2-3	-	CASSTRTSGRPDTQYF	TGTGCCAGCAGCACTCGGACTAGCGGGAGGCCGGATACGCAGTATTTT